This entry concerns a single T cell receptor beta chain. In germline, CDR1 is SGHRS, CDR2 YFSETQ. The J segment lost 0 bases and the V segment lost 5 bases, leaving 7 bases of the junction unmatched. The CDR3 loop spans 18 amino acids. The entry originates in a study of blood T cell repertoires in COVID-19. Looking at the study overall: Nucleic acid was either cDNA or gDNA, and it came from T cells, B-cell-depleted T cells, or PBMCs.

Ages ranged from about 18 to 89 years, with residence in about two dozen US areas. Clinical history as reported by participants underpinned cohort assignment. Sequencing used immunoSEQ multiplex PCR; TCRdb keeps in-frame clones, though not all of them. The sample lists around 200,000 clones, about nine tenths occurring once. The V call is TRBV5-1, the J call TRBJ2-6; 11 nucleotides agree with TRBD1. This sequence was found in a woman aged 40 to 55 with acute COVID-19. What was sequenced was PBMCs or T cells enriched from blood (not recorded which). The CDR3 reads CASRLMGTGGSGANVLTF. In DNA form, the CDR3 reads TGCGCCAGCAGATTAATGGGGACAGGGGGCTCTGGGGCCAACGTCCTGACTTTC.